This T cell receptor (beta chain) was captured by sequencing in a study of blood T cells in healthy people across ages. Study in general: Through template switching, about one barcoded beta molecule was captured per two T cells, as measured in model experiments.

Then a second PCR, running roughly 7 to 11 cycles, was carried out with a sample-barcoded 5' primer and a J-beta primer mix. TCRdb redid the calling of the 5' RACE reads with MiXCR, one entry per CDR3 protein. This sample has about 830,000 distinct CDR3 sequences, with 58% found just once. The CDR3 covers 16 residues. Trimming removed 5 bases at V and 4 bases at J, with 17 bases between. CDR1 is SGHTA, CDR2 FQGNSA, per germline. Points from the study as a whole: It was the long-lived donors that had more naive CD4+ cells and higher diversity than aged donors. TCR beta diversity correlated strongly with naive T cell percentage. The study lacked donor CMV status, which possibly confounded expanded clonotype changes.

For this clonotype: Its antigen remains unknown.

The chain couples TRBV7-2 to TRBJ1-4; D gene ambiguous. This sequence was found in a man younger than 40 in good health. Specimen: blood. CDR3 protein: CASSRNARSVNEKLFF. The CDR3 region has the DNA TGTGCCAGCAGCCGCAATGCTCGAAGTGTTAATGAAAAACTGTTTTTT.